This paragraph reports one TCR beta chain. Antigen specificity is unknown. V was shortened by 7 bases and J by 5 bases, with 18 bases between the two germline ends. The length of the CDR3 is 14 residues. Germline CDR1 and CDR2: SGHRS and YFSETQ. Sequencing libraries for TCR beta were prepared with iRepertoire HTBI primers and Arm-PCR of CDR3 regions. TCRdb reprocessed the multiplex PCR reads via MiXCR and lists one record per CDR3 protein. The table records some 440,000 distinct CDR3 sequences, less than 25% of them present only once. This sample was included in a study of regulatory T cells in long-lasting Graves disease. Findings and caveats of the study: Gene preferences differed: TRBV28, TRBJ1-2, TRBJ2-5 in persistent cases.

The sample's time point: persistent/refractory GD, antithyroid drugs over 5 years with positive TRAb. Scientists built the TCR library using RNA that was extracted from PBMCs. Graves' disease diagnosis followed American Thyroid Association guidelines. The sequencing used peripheral blood mononuclear cells (PBMCs), collected when the disease was refractory, from a patient treated with antithyroid drugs. The TCR originated in a female donor with Graves disease. The chain joins TRBV5-1 to TRBJ2-5, with D perhaps matching TRBD1 (5 bases). The CDR3 here is CASGQPGIEETQYF. The CDR3 bases are TGCGCCAGCGGTCAGCCAGGGATTGAGGAGACCCAGTACTTC.